A single sample is the source of the 5 T cell receptor beta chains below, sequenced in a study of human T cells and chemical hapten exposure. TCRdb reanalysed the RACE reads using MiXCR and keeps one entry per CDR3 protein. Among 150,000 to 200,000 distinct CDR3 sequences listed, about 15% were seen once. Time point described: patch test 1, 2 weeks after DPC sensitization. Treatment defined: therapeutic diphenylcyclopropenone sensitization with weekly scalp DPC. The source was whole blood, collected in connection with sensitization to the hapten diphenylcyclopropenone (DPC). Receptors originate from a woman aged 25 to 45 with alopecia areata. Some clones in this sample may be carry-over from other donors' samples.

This chain joins TRBV20-1 and TRBJ1-6, with 7 bases that match TRBD1. The V and J ends lost 5 bases and 9 bases, in that order; junction bases with no gene match: 7. There are 13 residues in the CDR3. Germline V gene data show CDR1 as DFQATT and CDR2 as SNEGSKA (reference sequence). The CDR3 DNA reads TGCAGTGCTGAGGGGGCAAGGGGTTCACCCCTCCACTTT. As protein: CSAEGARGSPLHF.

This clonotype occurred a few times. V gene TRBV25-1 combines with J gene TRBJ2-3; D gene ambiguous. Germline loops: CDR1 MGHDK, CDR2 SYGVNS. The CDR3 covers 14 residues. V lost 3 bases and J 2 bases, leaving 9 bases between the germline ends. The CDR3 DNA reads as TGTGCCAGCAGTGACGGCGGCTCCACAGATACGCAGTATTTT. Translation gives CASSDGGSTDTQYF.

The V call is TRBV2, the J call TRBJ1-5; 8 bases are a match to TRBD1. The germline V gene has CDR1 SNHLY and CDR2 FYNNEI. The junction had 9 bases not matched to a gene; V was cut back by 8 bases and J by 9 bases. CDR3 length: 13 amino acids. The CDR3 spells CASYRNTGGPQHF. The CDR3 DNA reads TGTGCCAGCTATCGGAACACAGGGGGGCCCCAGCATTTT.

Concerning this clonotype itself: A clone one base away is much larger, so this may be a read error. The rearrangement uses TRBV12-3 or TRBV12-4 and TRBJ2-7, with D tentatively TRBD2 (6 bases). This CDR3 comprises 13 residues. In DNA form, the CDR3 reads TGTGCCAGCACCCGGACTACCTCCTACGAGCTGTACTTC. Residues: CASTRTTSYELYF.

This chain uses TRBV27 with TRBJ2-1; 9 nucleotides match TRBD1. This CDR3 is built from 15 residues. The V segment lost 4 bases and the J segment 7 bases; nucleotides outside the gene matches: 8. CDR1 is MNHEY, CDR2 SMNVEV, per germline (reference sequence). The chain's CDR3 is CASSWRTGGGNEQFF. The CDR3 DNA follows: TGTGCCAGCAGTTGGCGCACAGGGGGCGGAAATGAGCAGTTCTTC.